This TCR beta chain was retrieved from a study of T cells after yellow fever vaccination. V was shortened by 5 bases and J by 5 bases, with 12 bases between the two germline ends. Per germline, CDR1 SGHAT and CDR2 FQNNGV. The CDR3 spans 13 residues. Study observations and caveats: In post-booster samples, most primary-vaccination clones reappeared (roughly 96% CD4, 75% to 90% CD8).

TCRdb fed the 5' RACE reads into MiXCR, producing one record per CDR3 protein. The sample has around 250,000 distinct CDR3 sequences; 6.5% to 8.5% are singletons. A word on this clonotype: Its antigen is not identified.

This chain joins TRBV11-2 and TRBJ2-5; TRBD1 is a possible D gene (5 bases). Source: CD4+ T cells sorted from PBMCs, taken 15 days after the yellow fever booster vaccination. This sequence originates from a man younger than 40 who received the YFV17D yellow fever vaccine. The CDR3 DNA follows: TGTGCCAGCAGCGTCAGGGTATACGAGACCCAGTACTTC. Its protein is CASSVRVYETQYF.